These 14 T cell receptor beta chains share one sample of origin, sequenced in a study of a mutant IDH1 vaccine in newly diagnosed glioma. Their specific antigens are unknown. TCRdb's copy holds only in-frame clones and misses some; the assay was immunoSEQ multiplex PCR. The sample includes around 36,000 clones, roughly nine tenths of them seen just once. Time point specified: week 5, during vaccination. A single vaccine dose contained 300 ug of mutant IDH1 20-mer peptide, and topical imiquimod was used with it. The source material was PBMCs, sampled from a glioma patient whose treatment included an IDH1 peptide vaccine. These receptors were obtained from a man between 50 and 59 years old with glioma.

The J gene is TRBJ1-2, the V gene TRBV27; TRBD1 matches at 7 bases. The CDR3 has 14 residues. The J segment lost 3 bases and the V segment lost 2 bases, leaving 3 bases of the junction unmatched. The germline CDR1 and CDR2 sequences are MNHEY and SMNVEV (reference sequence). The CDR3 DNA reads TGTGCCAGCAGTTTAAATGACAGGGACTATGGCTACACCTTC. Protein product: CASSLNDRDYGYTF.

This sequence joins TRBV28 and TRBJ1-5, with D possibly matching TRBD1 (6 bases). Germline CDR1 and CDR2: MDHEN and SYDVKM. The V end lost 2 bases, the J end lost 0 bases, and 8 bases lay between the germline ends. The CDR3 runs 15 residues. The CDR3 DNA reads TGTGCCAGCAGTTTACTACAGGGTAGCAATCAGCCCCAGCATTTT. Its protein is CASSLLQGSNQPQHF.

The chain employs TRBV29-1 and TRBJ1-1; D ambiguous. The CDR3 is 13 amino acids. The V gene lost 7 bases and the J gene lost 0 bases, with 12 bases spanning the gap. Germline V gives CDR1 SQVTM, CDR2 ANQGSEA. The DNA for the CDR3 is TGCAGCGCTTTACGGATAATGAACACTGAAGCTTTCTTT. Its protein is CSALRIMNTEAFF.

A single count supports this clone. The V call is TRBV15, the J call TRBJ2-1; possible D gene TRBD2, 6 bases. Deletions cut 3 bases from V and 6 bases from J, with 9 bases between. The length of the CDR3 is 13 residues. Germline V gene data show CDR1 as LNHNV and CDR2 as YYDKDF (reference sequence). The CDR3 DNA reads as TGTGCCACCAGCAGCGGGCGGGGCAATGAGCAGTTCTTC. The encoded protein is CATSSGRGNEQFF.

J is TRBJ2-7 and V is TRBV9, with a weak D call TRBD1 (6 bases). This CDR3 comprises 17 residues. Trimming removed 6 bases at V and 0 bases at J, with 22 bases between. CDR1 SGDLS and CDR2 YYNGEE come from the germline V gene. CDR3 sequence: CASTKSPTGPLSYEQYF. The CDR3, as DNA: TGTGCCAGCACCAAGTCCCCCACAGGGCCCCTCTCCTACGAGCAGTACTTC.

The chain is built from TRBV9 and TRBJ1-1; 7 positions agree with TRBD1. V dropped 2 bases and J dropped 1; count of bases not matched to a gene: 2. The germline V gene has CDR1 SGDLS and CDR2 YYNGEE. The CDR3 is 14 amino acids. CDR3 loop: CASSVGQENTEAFF. CDR3 DNA sequence: TGTGCCAGCAGCGTTGGACAGGAGAACACTGAAGCTTTCTTT.

V is TRBV6-1 and J is TRBJ2-5; D uncertain. Germline V gene lookup returns CDR1 MNHNS and CDR2 SASEGT. Trimming removed 3 bases from V and 2 bases from J, with 13 bases in between. This CDR3 is 15 amino acids long. Here the CDR3 reads CASSDLVREQETQYF. CDR3 bases: TGTGCCAGCAGTGATTTAGTTAGGGAACAAGAGACCCAGTACTTC.

CDR3 sequence (DNA): TGCAGCGTTACTAGCGGAATTTTCGGGGAGCTGTTTTTT. Translation gives CSVTSGIFGELFF. This sequence joins TRBV29-1 and TRBJ2-2; 8 bases map to TRBD2. This CDR3 has 13 residues. Per germline, CDR1 SQVTM and CDR2 ANQGSEA. The J segment lost 7 bases and the V segment lost 5 bases, leaving 6 bases of the junction unmatched.

The chain recombines TRBV25-1 with TRBJ2-2; 8 bases map to TRBD1. Germline trimming cut 4 bases from V and 11 bases from J; bases unmatched to any gene: 9. Germline assignment: CDR1 MGHDK and CDR2 SYGVNS. The CDR3 has 14 residues. The CDR3 spells CASSVDRVRTELFF. The CDR3 region has the DNA TGTGCCAGCAGTGTGGACAGGGTTAGGACCGAGCTGTTTTTT.

A single count supports this clone. The rearrangement joins TRBV2 to TRBJ2-3, with D hard to call. Trimming took 5 bases from V and 3 from J, leaving 12 bases between them. The CDR3 extends over 14 amino acids. Germline V gene lookup returns CDR1 SNHLY and CDR2 FYNNEI. The CDR3 coding sequence is TGTGCCAGCAGTAGGCCTAGTTATACAGATACGCAGTATTTT. Residues: CASSRPSYTDTQYF.

The rearrangement joins TRBV30 to TRBJ2-3; D ambiguous. This CDR3 is 14 amino acids long. CDR1 GTSNPN and CDR2 SVGIG come from the germline V gene (reference sequence). V gave up 2 bases and J gave up 8 bases, with 17 bases separating them. CDR3 in amino acids: CAWSTLEEVATQYF. The CDR3 DNA reads TGTGCCTGGAGTACCCTAGAAGAGGTCGCTACGCAGTATTTT.

This chain links TRBV4-1 with TRBJ1-4; the match to TRBD1 covers 7 bases. The V and J ends lost 3 bases and 16 bases, in that order; junction bases with no gene match: 11. The length of the CDR3 is 13 residues. Germline CDR1 reads MGHRA; CDR2 reads YSYEKL. The DNA for the CDR3 is TGCGCCAGCAGCCAGACAGGGATGGTCCATCGGTTTTTT. Residues: CASSQTGMVHRFF.

V is TRBV6-5 and J is TRBJ1-1, with D unclear. The CDR3 is 12 amino acids. Germline lookup yields CDR1 MNHEY and CDR2 SVGAGI. Trimming cost V 0 bases and J 7 bases, with 6 bases left between them. DNA of the CDR3: TGTGCCAGCAGTTACTCGTGGGGTGAAGCTTTCTTT. Translating it yields CASSYSWGEAFF.

The V call is TRBV30, the J call TRBJ2-5, with D perhaps assigned TRBD1 or TRBD2 (6 bases each). From germline, CDR1 is GTSNPN and CDR2 SVGIG (reference sequence). The CDR3 is made up of 14 amino acids. Trimming shortened V by 4 bases and J by 1 base, and 13 bases separated the two germline ends. In DNA, the CDR3 is TGTGCCTGGATAGGGGGGCAGTCCCAAGAGACCCAGTACTTC. Translated, it gives CAWIGGQSQETQYF.